Each of the 22 T cell receptor beta chains below was sequenced from the same sample in a study of beta chain features in type 1 diabetes. Expressed TCRB transcripts were sequenced because the entire RNA isolate underwent reverse transcription. This table comes from immunoSEQ multiplex PCR, and its TCRdb copy is limited to in-frame clones, with some not included. Found here are 500,000 to 700,000 clones, around a sixth of them singletons; the top ten hold about 0.086%. Material: naive CD4+ T cells from blood. The receptors originated from a man aged 18-30 years in good health.

V gene TRBV7-9 combines with J gene TRBJ2-5; D remains unclear. Germline CDR1 reads SEHNR; CDR2 reads FQNEAQ (reference sequence). The CDR3 runs 14 residues. Trimming pared 4 bases from V and 2 bases from J, leaving 11 bases between. This CDR3 reads CASSSPYYQETQYF. CDR3 nucleotides: TGTGCCAGCAGCTCGCCCTATTATCAAGAGACCCAGTACTTC.

J is TRBJ2-2 and V is TRBV6-1; D remains ambiguous. Trimming took off 3 bases at V and 6 bases at J, with 2 bases between the two ends. Germline lookup yields CDR1 MNHNS and CDR2 SASEGT. This CDR3 has 11 residues. CDR3 loop: CASSDPGELFF. DNA for the CDR3: TGTGCCAGCAGTGATCCCGGGGAGCTGTTTTTT.

In this sample, this clone turned up once. Here the CDR3 reads CASSRAGLAKTYEQYF. The DNA of the CDR3 is TGCGCCAGCAGCCGCGCGGGACTAGCAAAGACCTACGAGCAGTACTTC. This chain links TRBV4-1 with TRBJ2-7; TRBD2 aligns across 9 bases. The V segment lost 4 bases and the J segment 2 bases; nucleotides outside the gene matches: 9. Germline V gene sequence: CDR1 MGHRA, CDR2 YSYEKL. CDR3 length: 16 residues.

The genes are TRBV2 and TRBJ1-5; unclear D gene. V gave up 3 bases and J gave up 4 bases, with 7 bases separating them. This CDR3 has 13 amino acids. Germline loops: CDR1 SNHLY, CDR2 FYNNEI. The CDR3 sequence: CASSDNRNQPQHF. The CDR3, as DNA: TGTGCCAGCAGTGATAACAGAAATCAGCCCCAGCATTTT.

This clone was seen a few times. The CDR3 bases are TGTGCCAGCAGTGAAAGGACGAACACCCAATCCTACGAGCAGTACTTC. Its translation is CASSERTNTQSYEQYF. This rearrangement joins TRBV25-1 to TRBJ2-7, with D hard to call. The CDR3 is 16 residues long. In germline, CDR1 is MGHDK, CDR2 SYGVNS. Trimming took 2 bases from V and 1 from J, leaving 15 bases between them.

V gene TRBV5-5 combines with J gene TRBJ2-7; D gene uncertain. The CDR3 is 13 residues long. Between the trimmed V and J ends, which lost 2 bases and 5 bases, there was a span of 11 bases. Germline V lookup: CDR1 SGHKS, CDR2 YYEKEE (reference sequence). CDR3 protein: CASSLARPHEQYF. CDR3 coding DNA: TGTGCCAGCAGCTTAGCCCGGCCCCACGAGCAGTACTTC.

This clone was observed a few times. The CDR3 loop reads CASSMGRVETQYF. In DNA, the CDR3 is TGTGCCAGTAGTATGGGCAGGGTAGAGACCCAGTACTTC. V usage is TRBV19 and J usage is TRBJ2-5, with D possibly being TRBD1 (5 bases). Germline V CDR1 and CDR2: LNHDA, SQIVND (reference sequence). With 3 bases removed from V and 4 bases from J, the gap between germline ends came to 9 bases. The CDR3 consists of 13 residues.

This chain joins TRBV6-6 and TRBJ2-3; D uncertain. Trimming shortened V by 0 bases and J by 2 bases, and 6 bases separated the two germline ends. The CDR3 has 14 amino acids. Per the germline V gene, CDR1 is MNHNY and CDR2 is SVGAGI (reference sequence). DNA of the CDR3: TGTGCCAGCAGTTACTCAACTGCCACAGATACGCAGTATTTT. It is translated as CASSYSTATDTQYF.

J is TRBJ1-2 and V is TRBV6-5; unclear D gene. V was trimmed by 0 bases and J by 4 bases, leaving 9 bases between them. The CDR3 is made up of 14 amino acids. Germline CDR1 and CDR2: MNHEY and SVGAGI. CDR3: CASSYSPRGYGYTF. The CDR3, as DNA: TGTGCCAGCAGTTACTCTCCTCGGGGCTATGGCTACACCTTC.

This clone has only a few counts. The chain uses TRBV29-1 and TRBJ1-3, with a tentative D call TRBD1 (6 bases). Germline loops: CDR1 SQVTM, CDR2 ANQGSEA. Trimming pared 7 bases from V and 0 bases from J, leaving 10 bases between. The CDR3 has 13 amino acids. CDR3 coding DNA: TGCAGCGGACAGGCGCGCTCTGGAAACACCATATATTTT. This sequence encodes CSGQARSGNTIYF.

This clone turned up a few times. This chain uses TRBV5-1 with TRBJ2-1; TRBD2 matches at 9 bases. This CDR3 is 17 amino acids long. Germline V gene data show CDR1 as SGHRS and CDR2 as YFSETQ. J was trimmed by 5 bases and V by 4 bases; bases with no gene match: 13. Written as DNA, the CDR3 is TGCGCCAGCAGCCCCATCGGAACAGCGGGGGGAAACAATGAGCAGTTCTTC. This translates into CASSPIGTAGGNNEQFF. Variable domain in full (rest from reference TRBV5-1 and TRBJ2-1): KAGVTQTPRYLIKTRGQQVTLSCSPISGHRSVSWYQQTPGQGLQFLFEYFSETQRNKGNFPGRFSGRQFSNSRSEMNVSTLELGDSALYLCASSPIGTAGGNNEQFFGPGTRLTVL.

This clone was seen a few times. J is TRBJ2-3 and V is TRBV7-3; D is uncertain. CDR3 length equals 15 residues. Looked up from germline, CDR1 is SGHTA and CDR2 is FQGTGA. Trimming took 5 bases from V and 3 from J, leaving 15 bases between them. The CDR3, as DNA: TGTGCCAGCAGCCGAAATCAAATACGTACAGATACGCAGTATTTT. Amino acids: CASSRNQIRTDTQYF.

This clone was observed a few times. CDR3 coding DNA: TGTGCCTGGAGTGTAGGCCGACGGAACACTGAAGCTTTCTTT. Translated: CAWSVGRRNTEAFF. The V gene is TRBV30, the J gene TRBJ1-1; no clear D gene. From germline, CDR1 is GTSNPN and CDR2 SVGIG (reference sequence). Trimming removed 0 bases from V and 1 base from J, with 9 bases in between. This CDR3 comprises 14 residues.

This chain connects TRBV7-2 to TRBJ2-7; D might be TRBD1 (6 bases). Germline V gives CDR1 SGHTA, CDR2 FQGNSA. V was pared by 5 bases and J by 1 base, with 12 bases between. This CDR3 contains 14 residues. DNA for the CDR3: TGTGCCAGCAGCAGACAGGAGCGTTCCTACGAGCAGTACTTC. It codes for CASSRQERSYEQYF.

The chain couples TRBV14 to TRBJ2-6, with D possibly being TRBD1 (5 bases). V lost 1 base and J lost 0, with 13 bases in between. CDR1 is SGHDN and CDR2 is FVKESK in the germline V gene. CDR3 length: 18 amino acids. The CDR3 bases are TGTGCCAGCAGCCAAGTAAAGACAGCCCGCTCTGGGGCCAACGTCCTGACTTTC. Residues: CASSQVKTARSGANVLTF.

This clone was picked up a small number of times. The chain links TRBV7-9 to TRBJ2-6; 11 nucleotides line up with TRBD1. CDR3 size: 19 residues. Germline assignment: CDR1 SEHNR and CDR2 FQNEAQ (reference sequence). V lost 7 bases and J lost 2; bases outside the gene matches: 13. The CDR3 reads CASIRTGGAGVTGANVLTF. CDR3 DNA sequence: TGTGCCAGCATAAGGACAGGGGGCGCGGGAGTCACTGGGGCCAACGTCCTGACTTTC.

This clone was detected only a few times. The genes are TRBV7-3 and TRBJ1-2, with D uncertain. The germline V and J ends were trimmed by 5 bases and 1 base, with 17 bases remaining between them. The CDR3 runs 16 residues. Germline CDR1 SGHTA, CDR2 FQGTGA. The CDR3, as DNA: TGTGCCAGCAGCCCCACCCCGGGCTCGAGTAACTATGGCTACACCTTC. Its translation is CASSPTPGSSNYGYTF.

Only a few counts were recorded for this clone. The V call is TRBV28, the J call TRBJ2-3, with D perhaps being TRBD1 or TRBD2 (5 bases each). Looked up from germline, CDR1 is MDHEN and CDR2 is SYDVKM. V gave up 3 bases and J gave up 6 bases, with 16 bases separating them. CDR3 length equals 15 residues. In DNA form, the CDR3 reads TGTGCCAGCAGTTTGGCCGGGGCGGCGGTGGATACGCAGTATTTT. Encoded protein: CASSLAGAAVDTQYF.

The chain is built from TRBV30 and TRBJ2-3; 7 bases are shared with TRBD2. The germline V gene encodes CDR1 GTSNPN and CDR2 SVGIG (reference sequence). V was pared by 5 bases and J by 0 bases, with 11 bases of the junction left unmatched. The CDR3 runs to 16 residues. The CDR3 sequence is CAWSLRASGSTDTQYF. The CDR3 DNA follows: TGTGCCTGGTCCTTGCGGGCTAGCGGTAGCACAGATACGCAGTATTTT.

This clone was counted only a few times. The V gene is TRBV11-2, the J gene TRBJ2-5, with a tentative D call TRBD2 (6 bases). Trimming shortened V by 5 bases and J by 5 bases, and 24 bases separated the two germline ends. Germline CDR1 SGHAT, CDR2 FQNNGV. This CDR3 comprises 17 residues. CDR3 DNA sequence: TGTGCCAGCAGCCCGACTATGGGATCTCGGGGGTCGGAGACCCAGTACTTC. Translated: CASSPTMGSRGSETQYF.

This chain connects TRBV4-3 to TRBJ2-1; 7 bases align to TRBD1. The junction had 8 bases not matched to a gene; V was cut back by 3 bases and J by 3 bases. Germline-derived CDR1 and CDR2 are LGHNA and YSLEER. The CDR3 consists of 16 residues. Here the CDR3 DNA reads TGCGCCAGCAGCCACTGGGGGACAGTTTTCTACAATGAGCAGTTCTTC. It yields the protein CASSHWGTVFYNEQFF.

This clone was counted between two and nine times. The chain's CDR3 is CASSLEAIYNSPLHF. CDR3 bases: TGTGCCAGCAGCTTAGAGGCCATCTATAATTCACCCCTCCACTTT. The chain is built from TRBV7-9 and TRBJ1-6, with D unresolved. This CDR3 has 15 residues. Per germline, CDR1 SEHNR and CDR2 FQNEAQ (reference sequence). V was cut by 1 base and J by 3 bases, with 7 bases left in between.